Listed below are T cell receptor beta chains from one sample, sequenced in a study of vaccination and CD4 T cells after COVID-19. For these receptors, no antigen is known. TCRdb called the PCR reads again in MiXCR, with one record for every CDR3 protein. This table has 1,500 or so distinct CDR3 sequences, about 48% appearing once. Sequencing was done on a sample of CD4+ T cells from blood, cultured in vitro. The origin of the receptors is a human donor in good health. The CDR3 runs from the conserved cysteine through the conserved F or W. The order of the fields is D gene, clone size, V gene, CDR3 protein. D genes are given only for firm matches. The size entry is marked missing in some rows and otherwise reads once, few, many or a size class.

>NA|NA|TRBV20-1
CSAHAPPYEQYF
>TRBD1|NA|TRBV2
CASSAGGASNQPQHF
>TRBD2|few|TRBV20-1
CSALSRLAGYNEQFF
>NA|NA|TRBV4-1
CASSRGANTGAFF
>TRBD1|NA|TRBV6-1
CASREITGTGGWGYTF
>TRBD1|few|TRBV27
CASSFSGGYGYTF
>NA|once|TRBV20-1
CSASQASLDQPQHF
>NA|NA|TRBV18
CASSPPRSETQYF
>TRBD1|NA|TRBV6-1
CASSASGQGGETQYF
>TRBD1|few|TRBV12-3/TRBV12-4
CASTQGEFQGQPQHF
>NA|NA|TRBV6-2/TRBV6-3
CASSYGASLTDTQYF
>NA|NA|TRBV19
CASSISDEQYF
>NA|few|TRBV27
CASSPPDRSYGYTF
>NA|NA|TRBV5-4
CASSLEVYNEQFF
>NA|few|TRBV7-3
CASSLTLLGTQYF